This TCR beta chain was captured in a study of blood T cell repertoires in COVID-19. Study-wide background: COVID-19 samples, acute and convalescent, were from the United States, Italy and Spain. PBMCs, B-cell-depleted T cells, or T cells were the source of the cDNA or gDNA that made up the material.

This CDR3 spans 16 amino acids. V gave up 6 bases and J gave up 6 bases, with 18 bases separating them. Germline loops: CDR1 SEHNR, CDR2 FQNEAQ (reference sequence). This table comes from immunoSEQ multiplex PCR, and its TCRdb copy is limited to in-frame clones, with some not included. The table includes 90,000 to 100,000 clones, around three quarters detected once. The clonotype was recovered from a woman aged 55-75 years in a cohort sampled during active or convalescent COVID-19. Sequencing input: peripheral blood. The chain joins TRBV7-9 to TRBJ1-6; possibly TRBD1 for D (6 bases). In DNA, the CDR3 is TGTGCCAGCAGTCCTACGGGACATTTGCCTAATTCACCCCTCCACTTT. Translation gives CASSPTGHLPNSPLHF. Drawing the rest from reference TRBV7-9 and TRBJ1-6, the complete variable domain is DTGVSQNPRHKITKRGQNVTFRCDPISEHNRLYWYRQTLGQGPEFLTYFQNEAQLEKSRLLSDRFSAERPKGSFSTLEIQRTEQGDSAMYLCASSPTGHLPNSPLHFGNGTRLTVT.